The clone carrying this T cell receptor (beta chain) was found a few times. The CDR3 consists of 15 residues. Germline CDR1 is SGHAT and CDR2 is FQNNGV. V lost 0 bases, J lost 3 bases, and 12 bases lay in between. The protocol was immunoSEQ multiplex PCR, while the TCRdb copy is restricted to in-frame clones and leaves out a portion. Of some 300,000 clones in the sample, around 91% are singletons; the top ten hold approximately 0.98%. This record comes from a study of blood T cell repertoires in COVID-19. The TCR sequence derives from a woman between 40 and 50 years old with COVID-19, enrolled during active disease. Sequences were obtained from peripheral blood. V is TRBV11-2 and J is TRBJ2-7; D not resolved. CDR3 sequence reads: CASSLEATGGYEQYF. The DNA of the CDR3 is TGTGCCAGCAGCTTAGAGGCGACCGGCGGCTACGAGCAGTACTTC.